This T cell receptor (beta chain) was identified in a study of blood T cells in healthy people across ages. PCR was performed a second time for about 7 to 12 cycles using a sample-barcoded 5' primer and a J-beta primer mix. Via MiXCR, TCRdb re-called the 5' RACE reads, giving one row per CDR3 protein. The sample holds roughly 1.5 million distinct CDR3 sequences, about 42% seen once. Per germline, CDR1 SGHTA and CDR2 FQGNSA. V lost 4 bases and J lost 0, with 10 bases in between. This CDR3 is built from 15 residues. Sequenced material: blood. The origin of this receptor is a woman younger than 35 in good health. The genes are TRBV7-2 and TRBJ2-1, with a weak D call TRBD1 (6 bases). CDR3 protein: CASSWTASSYNEQFF. CDR3 DNA sequence: TGTGCCAGCAGCTGGACAGCCAGCTCCTACAATGAGCAGTTCTTC.